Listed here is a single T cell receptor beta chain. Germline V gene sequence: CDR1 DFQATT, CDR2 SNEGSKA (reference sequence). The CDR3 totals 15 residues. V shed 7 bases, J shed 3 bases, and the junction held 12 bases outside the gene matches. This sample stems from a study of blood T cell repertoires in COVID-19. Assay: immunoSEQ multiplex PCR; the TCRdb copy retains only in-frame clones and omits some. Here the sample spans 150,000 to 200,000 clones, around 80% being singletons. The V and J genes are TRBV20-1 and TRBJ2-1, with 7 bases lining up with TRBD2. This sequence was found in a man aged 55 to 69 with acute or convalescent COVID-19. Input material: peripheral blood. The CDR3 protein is CSVIEGAGDYNEQFF. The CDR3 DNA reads TGCAGTGTTATTGAAGGGGCGGGGGACTACAATGAGCAGTTCTTC.